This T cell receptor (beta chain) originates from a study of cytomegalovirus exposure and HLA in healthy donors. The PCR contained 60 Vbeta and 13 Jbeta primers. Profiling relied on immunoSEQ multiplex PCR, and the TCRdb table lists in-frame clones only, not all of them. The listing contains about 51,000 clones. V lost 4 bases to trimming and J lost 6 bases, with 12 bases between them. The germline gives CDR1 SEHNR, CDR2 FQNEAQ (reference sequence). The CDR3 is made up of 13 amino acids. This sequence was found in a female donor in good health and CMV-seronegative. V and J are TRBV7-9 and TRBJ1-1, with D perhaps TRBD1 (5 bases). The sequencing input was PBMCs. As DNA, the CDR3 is TGTGCCAGCAGCTCCCGTGGGGGGGCTGAAGCTTTCTTT. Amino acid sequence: CASSSRGGAEAFF. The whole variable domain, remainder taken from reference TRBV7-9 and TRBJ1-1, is DTGVSQNPRHKITKRGQNVTFRCDPISEHNRLYWYRQTLGQGPEFLTYFQNEAQLEKSRLLSDRFSAERPKGSFSTLEIQRTEQGDSAMYLCASSSRGGAEAFFGQGTRLTVV.